In its sample, the clone carrying this T cell receptor (beta chain) was seen a few times. The antigen is unknown. The entry originates in a study of T-cell memory formation after mild COVID-19. Study-wide background: Across donors, TCR clusters were largely donor specific. Whole-study findings and limits: Chiefly within CM and EM were the contracting CD4+ clones; CD8+ ones were within EMRA.

MiXCR, applied by TCRdb to the 5' RACE reads, yields one record per CDR3 protein. The top ten clones hold over 20% of a sample with about 320,000 distinct CDR3 sequences, 14% of them seen once. The CDR3 contains 12 residues. Germline CDR1 is MNHEY and CDR2 is SVGEGT. Between the trimmed V and J ends, which lost 2 bases and 5 bases, there was a span of 6 bases. The V and J genes are TRBV6-2 or TRBV6-3 and TRBJ1-1, with a possible D match to TRBD1 (5 bases). This clonotype originated in a man aged 18 to 29 who had mild COVID-19 (a few samples of this study predate the infection). Cell type and time point are not known. Material for sequencing was PBMCs or a T cell subset sorted from them (not recorded which). The CDR3 DNA follows: TGTGCCAGCAGTTACGAGGGGACTGAAGCTTTCTTT. Translated: CASSYEGTEAFF.